Each of the 16 T cell receptor beta chains below was sequenced from the same sample in a study of chemoradiotherapy in HPV16-positive cancers (dated 2022 in TCRdb). Libraries were constructed by the immunoSEQ multiplex PCR assay. The clones in this table, taken by TCRdb from immuneACCESS, are in-frame only. Not every clone is retained; where verified, under half of the shortfall comes from an unresolved V gene, and the cause of the rest is unknown. The sample profile shows about 21,000 clones; 70% to 90% of them were found once. Of the sample, under 5.5% is held by the ten largest clones. Sample: blood, taken from a patient who underwent chemoradiotherapy. All receptors come from a human donor with HPV-associated anogenital cancer.

The genes are TRBV5-1 and TRBJ2-1, with 7 bases fitting TRBD2. This CDR3 comprises 15 residues. V lost 3 bases and J lost 2; bases outside the gene matches: 5. Germline V gene data show CDR1 as SGHRS and CDR2 as YFSETQ. CDR3 residues: CASSSSSGTYNEQFF. The CDR3 region has the DNA TGCGCCAGCAGCTCGTCCAGCGGGACCTACAATGAGCAGTTCTTC.

The chain is built from TRBV5-5 and TRBJ2-5, with 9 positions matching TRBD1. CDR1 and CDR2 from the germline V gene are SGHKS and YYEKEE (reference sequence). The CDR3 is 15 amino acids. V was clipped by 4 bases and J by 2 bases; unmatched bases: 6. CDR3 DNA: TGTGCCAGCAGCGTAGGGACAGGGAGGCAAGAGACCCAGTACTTC. It translates to CASSVGTGRQETQYF.

A few counts support this clone. This chain connects TRBV15 to TRBJ1-2; D gene ambiguous. CDR3 length equals 14 residues. With 1 base removed from V and 6 bases from J, the gap between germline ends came to 12 bases. Germline loops: CDR1 LNHNV, CDR2 YYDKDF (reference sequence). CDR3: CATSRGALVHGYTF. The CDR3 DNA reads as TGTGCCACCAGCAGAGGGGCACTAGTACATGGCTACACCTTC.

This chain links TRBV19 with TRBJ1-4; D is possibly TRBD1 (5 bases). CDR1 LNHDA and CDR2 SQIVND come from the germline V gene (reference sequence). The CDR3 sequence is 15 residues long. V lost 3 bases to trimming and J lost 0 bases, with 8 bases between them. The DNA of the CDR3 is TGTGCCAGTAGTATCCAGGGCTCAACTAATGAAAAACTGTTTTTT. It encodes CASSIQGSTNEKLFF.

In this sample, this clone turned up once. V and J are TRBV14 and TRBJ2-7; D ambiguous. This CDR3 region has 14 residues. The germline V gene encodes CDR1 SGHDN and CDR2 FVKESK. V dropped 0 bases and J dropped 5 bases, with 11 bases sitting between them. The CDR3 nucleotides read TGTGCCAGCAGCCAAGAATTAGGCCGGGACGAGCAGTACTTC. It codes for CASSQELGRDEQYF.

The rearrangement links TRBV5-1 to TRBJ2-1; 7 nucleotides line up with TRBD2. The CDR3 runs to 15 residues. CDR1 and CDR2 from the germline V gene are SGHRS and YFSETQ. V lost 4 bases to trimming and J lost 3 bases; unmatched junction nucleotides: 7. DNA for the CDR3: TGCGCCAGCAGCCCGGGAGGTACACTCTACAATGAGCAGTTCTTC. It translates to CASSPGGTLYNEQFF.

This chain joins TRBV6-1 and TRBJ1-2; perhaps TRBD1 as D (5 bases). This CDR3 region has 13 residues. Germline V gives CDR1 MNHNS, CDR2 SASEGT. Between the trimmed V and J ends, which lost 3 bases and 7 bases, there was a span of 12 bases. CDR3 in amino acids: CASSDSGGVGYTF. CDR3 nucleotides: TGTGCCAGCAGTGATTCGGGAGGGGTTGGCTACACCTTC.

V is TRBV30 and J is TRBJ1-2; D gene ambiguous. From germline, CDR1 is GTSNPN and CDR2 SVGIG (reference sequence). The CDR3 loop spans 12 amino acids. The V end was cut by 1 base, the J end by 7 bases, with 10 bases between. CDR3 nucleotide sequence: TGTGCCTGGAGTGGGCAGGCGGGTGGCTACACCTTC. This gives the protein CAWSGQAGGYTF.

The gene calls are TRBV5-1 and TRBJ2-1; 10 nucleotides align to TRBD2. The V gene's germline CDR1 is SGHRS and CDR2 YFSETQ. V shed 0 bases, J shed 8 bases, and the junction held 8 bases outside the gene matches. The CDR3 spans 16 residues. The chain's CDR3 is CASSLDKRGGEDEQFF. The CDR3 DNA sequence: TGCGCCAGCAGCTTGGATAAGCGGGGGGGCGAGGATGAGCAGTTCTTC.

Only a few counts were recorded for this clone. The genes are TRBV2 and TRBJ2-2, with a possible D match to TRBD1 (6 bases). The CDR3 has 15 residues. The V end was cut by 7 bases, the J end by 1 base, with 13 bases between. The germline V gene encodes CDR1 SNHLY and CDR2 FYNNEI. The CDR3: CASTPGHLNTGELFF. The DNA for the CDR3 is TGTGCCAGCACCCCGGGACACTTGAACACCGGGGAGCTGTTTTTT.

In its sample, this clone was seen once. V usage is TRBV5-8 and J usage is TRBJ2-7, with no clear D. This CDR3 is 13 amino acids long. V was clipped by 2 bases and J by 5 bases, with 11 bases between them. Germline CDR1 is SGHTS and CDR2 is YDEGEE. The CDR3 reads CASSFSGSHEQYF. CDR3 in DNA: TGTGCCAGCAGCTTCTCCGGGTCCCACGAGCAGTACTTC.

This clone came up once. This chain connects TRBV7-2 to TRBJ1-2, with 8 bases aligning to TRBD1. The CDR3 is 15 residues long. V shed 4 bases, J shed 8 bases, and the junction held 12 bases outside the gene matches. Germline V lookup: CDR1 SGHTA, CDR2 FQGNSA. CDR3 region: CASSSLGQGALGYTF. The CDR3 region has the DNA TGTGCCAGCAGCTCACTGGGGCAGGGGGCGCTCGGCTACACCTTC.

This chain joins TRBV5-6 and TRBJ1-1, with unresolved D. Germline values: CDR1 SGHDT, CDR2 YYEEEE. Trimming cost V 0 bases and J 1 base, with 7 bases left between them. The CDR3 loop spans 14 amino acids. Here the CDR3 reads CASSLAPGNTEAFF. The CDR3 nucleotides read TGTGCCAGCAGCTTGGCACCAGGGAACACTGAAGCTTTCTTT.

About this clone: Additional DNA sequences in this sample encode the identical CDR3. V gene TRBV29-1 combines with J gene TRBJ2-5, with TRBD1 as a possible D gene (6 bases). CDR1 and CDR2 from the germline V gene are SQVTM and ANQGSEA. With 6 bases removed from V and 7 bases from J, the gap between germline ends came to 21 bases. The CDR3 length is 14 residues. CDR3 bases: TGCAGCGTGACGACAGGCCAGAGTCCAGGGACCCAGTACTTC. Protein: CSVTTGQSPGTQYF.

J is TRBJ1-1 and V is TRBV29-1; 8 bases line up with TRBD1. The CDR3 length is 12 residues. Germline values: CDR1 SQVTM, CDR2 ANQGSEA. The V gene end was trimmed by 7 bases and the J gene end by 1 base; junction bases not matched to a gene: 2. The CDR3 DNA reads TGCAGCGGCAGGGGGCCGAACACTGAAGCTTTCTTT. Translation gives CSGRGPNTEAFF.

This rearrangement joins TRBV5-1 to TRBJ2-7; D is tentatively TRBD1 or TRBD2 (6 bases each). In germline, CDR1 is SGHRS, CDR2 YFSETQ. The CDR3 spans 15 residues. V lost 2 bases and J 4 bases, leaving 16 bases between the germline ends. CDR3 sequence: CASSFRGTNIYEQYF. CDR3 nucleotide sequence: TGCGCCAGCAGCTTCCGCGGGACAAATATTTACGAGCAGTACTTC.